The entry that follows covers one T cell receptor beta chain sequence. The data were produced by immunoSEQ multiplex PCR, yet TCRdb's version contains in-frame clones alone and is incomplete. This sample yields 130,000 or so clones, of which roughly 87% are seen a single time; about 1.2% belongs to the top ten. The data originate from a study of cytomegalovirus exposure and HLA in healthy donors. CDR3 size: 12 residues. V was trimmed by 7 bases and J by 0 bases, leaving 7 bases between them. CDR1 is MNHNY, CDR2 SVGAGI, per germline (reference sequence). The TCR originated in a woman between 18 and 29 years old in good health and CMV-seronegative. Sample: PBMCs. The chain joins TRBV6-6 to TRBJ2-7, with D perhaps TRBD2 (6 bases). As DNA, the CDR3 is TGTGCCAGCATCGGGAGCTCCTACGAGCAGTACTTC. It translates to CASIGSSYEQYF.